This T cell receptor (beta chain) was documented in a study of cytomegalovirus exposure and HLA in healthy donors. Use of 60 Vbeta and 13 Jbeta primers characterized the PCR. Sequencing was performed with immunoSEQ multiplex PCR; in TCRdb, only in-frame clones are kept and a portion is missing. The top ten hold 2% to 2.5% of the sample, which has 95,000 to 150,000 clones, roughly 76% seen once. On this clone itself: No antigen is known for it.

General study findings and limits: A reported reduction in N-insertions relative to the roughly 610-donor mean was seen in an Asian-associated ancestry cluster in a later analysis. Some TCR beta chains (roughly 160 of them) were listed as cytomegalovirus-associated. Association of a missense DCLRE1C variant with TCR beta V- and J-gene trimming was reported in a later analysis.

The sample consisted of PBMCs. This receptor was obtained from a young man in good health and CMV-seronegative.

CDR3 residues: CASSSHNRGGDGYTF. CDR3 DNA: TGTGCCAGCAGCTCCCACAACAGGGGAGGCGATGGCTACACCTTC. V is TRBV7-9 and J is TRBJ1-2; 7 bases are shared with TRBD1. Unmatched junction bases numbered 11, after V lost 4 bases and J lost 6 bases. Looked up from germline, CDR1 is SEHNR and CDR2 is FQNEAQ (reference sequence). The CDR3 contains 15 residues.